This paragraph covers one TCR beta chain sequence. Its antigen remains unidentified. No per-base quality is available; no much larger clone lies one base away. Enrolling through a virtual design, the prospective study's participants ranged in age from roughly 18 to 95 years and lived across approximately 25 United States geographic areas. In the prospective study, cohorts were assigned on the basis of participant-reported clinical history obtained from a screening survey and a study questionnaire. Each participant in the prospective study had whole blood, serum and a nasopharyngeal or oropharyngeal swab collected by mobile phlebotomists. Over a 2-month period, participants in the prospective study had the option of providing additional blood draws and questionnaires. Blood samples from the prospective study were shipped frozen or at room temperature prior to DNA extraction. The data belong to a study of blood T cell repertoires in COVID-19 (dated by TCRdb to the early 2020s). Context from the whole study: The collaborator samples originated in the United States, Italy and Spain and spanned the acute and convalescent phases of COVID-19. Where available, HLA class I and class II types were taken from metadata supplied by the sample provider and were not determined by assay-based typing. The prospective study material was composed of cDNA or gDNA derived from T cells, B-cell-depleted T cells, or PBMCs. A de-identified subject ID, COVID-19 status, age in years and sex were almost always included in the sample metadata. Subjects who had been exposed to COVID-19, were actively infected with it, or had recovered from it provided the deeply sampled blood TCRbeta repertoires that made up the dataset. The repertoires were released in a freely available public database intended as a resource for research on the immune response to SARS-CoV-2. Samples were obtained from the ongoing ImmuneRACE study (first 160 participants) and from 1,254 subjects provided by 6 global collaborators. The full study reports these points: Clinical and demographic metadata were provided uncurated, with the amount varying by source and participant.

Inclusive of the bounding cysteine and phenylalanine, the CDR3 is 13 residues long. This entry keeps only the CDR3 DNA: 39 bases, framed from base 1. CDR1 and CDR2 are read off the germline V gene as MNHEY and SVGAGI. Between the V and J ends, shortened by 2 bases and 11 bases respectively, the junction contains 15 bases. TCRbeta CDR3 regions were amplified from genomic DNA using the immunoSEQ Assay, a bias-controlled multiplex PCR. The paper's processing steps were these. The number of nucleated cells in each sample was estimated from the amplification of reference gene primers within the assay. To quantify the absolute abundance of each unique TCRbeta CDR3 rearrangement, sequence reads were collapsed and filtered. For each sample, productive Simpson clonality was calculated as the square root of Simpson's diversity index across productive rearrangements. This immuneACCESS table, as held by TCRdb, lists in-frame sequences with V and J called but not all clones. Of the missing ones, under half trace to an unresolved V gene in checked studies; the others have no known cause. V and J calls plus clone size are reproduced from that table; the DNA served to infer D and trimming. Here the sample has approximately 200,000 clones; approximately 89% occur a single time. The leading ten clones occupy about 2.1% of the sample.

Sequenced sample: PBMCs or T cells enriched from blood (not recorded which). This receptor was identified in a woman aged 40 to 49 with acute COVID-19. The chain is made from TRBV6-5 and TRBJ1-1, with TRBD1 as a weak D call on 6 bases. The DNA is as follows: TGTGCCAGCAGTTACCAATTCCGGGGGGCGGCTTTCTTT. Its coded protein is CASSYQFRGAAFF.